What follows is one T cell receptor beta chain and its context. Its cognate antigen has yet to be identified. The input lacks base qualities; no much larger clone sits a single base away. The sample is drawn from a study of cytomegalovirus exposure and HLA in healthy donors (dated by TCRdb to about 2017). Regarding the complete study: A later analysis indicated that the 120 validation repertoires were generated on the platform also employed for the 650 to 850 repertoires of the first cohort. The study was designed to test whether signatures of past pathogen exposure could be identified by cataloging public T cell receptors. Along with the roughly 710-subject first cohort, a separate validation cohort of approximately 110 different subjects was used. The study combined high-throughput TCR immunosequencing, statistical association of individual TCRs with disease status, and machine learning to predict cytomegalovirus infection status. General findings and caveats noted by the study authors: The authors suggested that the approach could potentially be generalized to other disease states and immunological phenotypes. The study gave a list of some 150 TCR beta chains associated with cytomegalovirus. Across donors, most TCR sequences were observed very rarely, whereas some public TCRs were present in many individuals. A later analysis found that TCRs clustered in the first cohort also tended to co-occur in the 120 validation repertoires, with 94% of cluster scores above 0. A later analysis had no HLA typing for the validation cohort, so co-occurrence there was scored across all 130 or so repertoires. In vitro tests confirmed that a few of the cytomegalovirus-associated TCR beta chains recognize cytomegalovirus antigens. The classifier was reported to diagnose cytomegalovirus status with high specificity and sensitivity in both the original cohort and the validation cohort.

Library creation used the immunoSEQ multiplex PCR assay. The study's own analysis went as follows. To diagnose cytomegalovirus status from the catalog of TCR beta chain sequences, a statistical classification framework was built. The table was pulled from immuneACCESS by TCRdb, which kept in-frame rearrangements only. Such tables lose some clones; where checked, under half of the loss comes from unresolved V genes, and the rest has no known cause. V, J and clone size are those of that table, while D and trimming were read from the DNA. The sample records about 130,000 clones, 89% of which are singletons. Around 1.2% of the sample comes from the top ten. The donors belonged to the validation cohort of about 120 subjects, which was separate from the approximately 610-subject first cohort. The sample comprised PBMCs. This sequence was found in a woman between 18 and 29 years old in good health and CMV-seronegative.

The DNA reads as follows: TGTGCCACCCGGGGGTTTAAGGGACAGCCCCAGCATTTT. This translates into CATRGFKGQPQHF. This chain is built from TRBV15 and TRBJ1-5, with a weak D call of TRBD1 (5 bases match). In the germline V gene (reference sequence), CDR1 corresponds to LNHNV and CDR2 to YYDKDF. V gives up 8 bases and J gives up 7 bases, and the segment between their germline ends measures 15 bases. CDR3 length: 13 amino acids, cysteine to phenylalanine. Only the CDR3 DNA is retained, 39 bases long and in frame from the first base.